This T cell receptor beta chain was found in a study of cytotoxic CD8 clonotypes in ibrutinib-treated CLL. Study details: In all, roughly 11 patients were relapsed/refractory, approximately 16 were treatment-naive and around 17 were IGHV unmutated. Outcomes included around 25 partial and 2 complete responses; after median 68 months, roughly 15 stayed remitted and some 12 progressed.

Study-level results: Having risen at ibrutinib response, clonality had fallen back toward baseline by progression. Stable or contracted on treatment, public clonotypes were also uncommon.

Sequencing used immunoSEQ multiplex PCR; TCRdb keeps in-frame clones, though not all of them. This table holds about 76,000 clones, around 78% found once. CDR1 is SQVTM, CDR2 ANQGSEA, per germline. CDR3 length equals 13 residues. The J segment lost 1 base and the V segment lost 4 bases, leaving 0 bases of the junction unmatched. About this clone itself: Its antigen is not known.

The receptor was isolated from a human donor with chronic lymphocytic leukemia. The chain carries TRBV29-1 and TRBJ2-3, with TRBD1 matching 9 bases. Sequencing used PBMCs, obtained after 24 months of ibrutinib treatment. DNA of the CDR3: TGCAGCGTTGGGGACAGGGGCACAGATACGCAGTATTTT. It codes for CSVGDRGTDTQYF.